Below are 26 T cell receptor beta chains sequenced from a single sample in a study of T cell responses to AZD1222 COVID-19 vaccine. Using immunoSEQ multiplex PCR, the repertoire was profiled, and TCRdb retains in-frame clones only, with some absent. The sample includes roughly 150,000 clones, under 95% of them seen just once. Sample: peripheral blood, taken 28 days after the second AZD1222 dose. These receptors were obtained from an adult who received the AZD1222 COVID-19 vaccine.

V is TRBV5-1 and J is TRBJ1-1; D may be TRBD1 (5 bases). Trimming shortened V by 4 bases and J by 2 bases, and 21 bases separated the two germline ends. The CDR3 spans 17 residues. Germline CDR1 is SGHRS and CDR2 is YFSETQ. CDR3 in DNA: TGCGCCAGCAGCGGGGGTCGGGTCTCCACTCACAACACTGAAGCTTTCTTT. Translated, it gives CASSGGRVSTHNTEAFF.

The rearrangement links TRBV11-2 to TRBJ1-6; perhaps TRBD1 as D (5 bases). Between the trimmed V and J ends, which lost 5 bases and 0 bases, there was a span of 14 bases. Germline assignment: CDR1 SGHAT and CDR2 FQNNGV. The CDR3 is 17 residues long. CDR3 amino acids: CASSLTGGSSYNSPLHF. The CDR3 DNA follows: TGTGCCAGCAGCCTAACGGGGGGGAGCTCCTATAATTCACCCCTCCACTTT.

The chain has TRBV19 and TRBJ2-5; the match to TRBD2 covers 13 bases. Trimming took 1 base from V and 0 from J; bases not matched to a gene: 8. From germline, CDR1 is LNHDA and CDR2 SQIVND (reference sequence). This CDR3 spans 19 amino acids. The CDR3 loop reads CASSIAGTSGTLYQETQYF. The CDR3 nucleotides are TGTGCCAGTAGTATAGCCGGGACTAGCGGGACCTTGTACCAAGAGACCCAGTACTTC.

Concerning this clone itself: Different DNA sequences within this sample yield the same CDR3. The chain couples TRBV6-5 to TRBJ1-2, with D uncertain. Trimming shortened V by 0 bases and J by 2 bases, and 7 bases separated the two germline ends. The germline V gene has CDR1 MNHEY and CDR2 SVGAGI. CDR3 size: 14 residues. The DNA for the CDR3 is TGTGCCAGCAGTTACTCGGGAGGGAACTATGGCTACACCTTC. Translated, it gives CASSYSGGNYGYTF.

The chain employs TRBV2 and TRBJ1-5; D possibly corresponds to TRBD1 (6 bases). V lost 5 bases and J lost 1, with 12 bases in between. The CDR3 consists of 15 residues. The germline V gene encodes CDR1 SNHLY and CDR2 FYNNEI. DNA of the CDR3: TGTGCCAGCAGTCGAACCAGGGGCAGCAATCAGCCCCAGCATTTT. Its translation is CASSRTRGSNQPQHF.

The rearrangement links TRBV11-3 to TRBJ2-3; the match to TRBD2 covers 11 bases. Germline CDR1 SGHNT, CDR2 YENEEA. V lost 5 bases, J lost 2 bases, and 9 bases stayed unmatched. This CDR3 comprises 17 residues. The CDR3 loop is CASSPGLAGGATDTQYF. CDR3 sequence (DNA): TGTGCCAGCAGCCCGGGGCTAGCGGGAGGCGCCACAGATACGCAGTATTTT.

This chain connects TRBV5-1 to TRBJ2-2; D gene ambiguous. This CDR3 spans 13 amino acids. The V end lost 3 bases, the J end lost 3 bases, and 6 bases lay between the germline ends. From germline, CDR1 is SGHRS and CDR2 YFSETQ. The chain's CDR3 is CASSWSDTGELFF. Written as DNA, the CDR3 is TGCGCCAGCAGCTGGAGCGACACCGGGGAGCTGTTTTTT.

The genes are TRBV7-2 and TRBJ2-3; D may match TRBD1 or TRBD2 (5 bases each). Germline V lookup: CDR1 SGHTA, CDR2 FQGNSA. Trimming took 1 base from V and 1 from J, leaving 9 bases between them. The CDR3 has 15 amino acids. CDR3: CASSLVRGGTDTQYF. DNA of the CDR3: TGTGCCAGCAGCTTAGTCCGAGGGGGCACAGATACGCAGTATTTT.

The J gene is TRBJ1-1, the V gene TRBV15; D uncertain. The V end lost 2 bases, the J end lost 4 bases, and 2 bases lay between the germline ends. CDR3 length: 11 amino acids. CDR1 is LNHNV and CDR2 is YYDKDF in the germline V gene (reference sequence). CDR3 in DNA: TGTGCCACCAGCAGACGCACTGAAGCTTTCTTT. It is translated as CATSRRTEAFF.

There are a few counts of this clone. V usage is TRBV7-3 and J usage is TRBJ2-1; D not resolved. The germline V and J ends were trimmed by 4 bases and 0 bases, with 13 bases remaining between them. The CDR3 has 16 residues. From germline, CDR1 is SGHTA and CDR2 FQGTGA. In DNA, the CDR3 is TGTGCCAGCAGCTCCGGCCACCGCAGCTCCTACAATGAGCAGTTCTTC. Translation gives CASSSGHRSSYNEQFF.

In this sample, this clone turned up once. The V gene is TRBV11-2, the J gene TRBJ2-7; D remains ambiguous. V lost 5 bases and J 2 bases, leaving 22 bases between the germline ends. The CDR3 extends over 17 amino acids. CDR1 is SGHAT and CDR2 is FQNNGV in the germline V gene. DNA for the CDR3: TGTGCCAGCAGCGCAACCTTAGGACCCGACACTACCTACGAGCAGTACTTC. It codes for CASSATLGPDTTYEQYF.

The chain is built from TRBV7-3 and TRBJ1-2; 9 bases agree with TRBD1. The length of the CDR3 is 16 residues. Germline lookup yields CDR1 SGHTA and CDR2 FQGTGA. Germline trimming cut 4 bases from V and 7 bases from J; bases unmatched to any gene: 13. This CDR3 is CASSSYAMGQGSGYTF. For the CDR3, the DNA is TGTGCCAGCAGCTCATATGCGATGGGACAGGGCTCTGGCTACACCTTC.

The chain recombines TRBV19 with TRBJ1-5; D is uncertain. The CDR3 has 15 residues. The V and J ends lost 7 bases and 3 bases respectively, with 16 bases between them. Germline CDR1 and CDR2: LNHDA and SQIVND (reference sequence). The CDR3 sequence: CASNLRAGFNQPQHF. DNA for the CDR3: TGTGCCAGTAATCTCAGAGCGGGATTCAATCAGCCCCAGCATTTT.

This chain joins TRBV12-3 or TRBV12-4 and TRBJ2-7, with D perhaps matching TRBD2 (6 bases). With 7 bases removed from V and 5 bases from J, the gap between germline ends came to 15 bases. CDR3 length: 13 amino acids. CDR3 loop: CASKGWRENEQYF. Here the CDR3 DNA reads TGTGCCAGCAAGGGGTGGAGGGAGAACGAGCAGTACTTC.

The J gene is TRBJ2-3, the V gene TRBV3-1 (or the pseudogene TRBV3-2); 10 bases line up with TRBD2. The CDR3 covers 16 residues. Per germline, CDR1 LGHDT and CDR2 YNNKEL (reference sequence). Unmatched junction bases numbered 4, after V lost 3 bases and J lost 1 base. For the CDR3, the DNA is TGTGCCAGCAGCCACACCACTAGCGGGGGCACAGATACGCAGTATTTT. This translates into CASSHTTSGGTDTQYF.

V is TRBV14 and J is TRBJ2-1; no firm D call. V was trimmed by 1 base and J by 9 bases, leaving 13 bases between them. The CDR3 sequence is 14 residues long. CDR1 and CDR2 (germline): SGHDN, FVKESK. The CDR3 DNA reads TGTGCCAGCAGCCAAGGGGTCGGCTGGGTTGAGCAGTTCTTC. Its translation is CASSQGVGWVEQFF.

The rearrangement joins TRBV6-5 to TRBJ1-2, with 9 bases fitting TRBD1. The ends lost 7 bases at V and 7 bases at J; junction bases unmatched: 4. Germline CDR1 MNHEY, CDR2 SVGAGI. CDR3 length equals 12 residues. CDR3 in DNA: TGTGCCAGCACTAGACAGGGGGGTGGCTACACCTTC. This gives the protein CASTRQGGGYTF.

V gene TRBV3-1 (or the pseudogene TRBV3-2) combines with J gene TRBJ1-6, with D perhaps TRBD1 (6 bases). V was shortened by 4 bases and J by 7 bases, with 11 bases between the two germline ends. The CDR3 has 14 amino acids. In germline, CDR1 is LGHDT, CDR2 YNNKEL (reference sequence). The CDR3 loop is CASSLNDRNSPLHF. CDR3 nucleotide sequence: TGTGCCAGCAGCCTTAACGACAGGAATTCACCCCTCCACTTT.

This clone was seen just once. The gene calls are TRBV9 and TRBJ1-2; 7 bases line up with TRBD1. CDR1 is SGDLS and CDR2 is YYNGEE in the germline V gene. The junction had 8 bases not matched to a gene; V was cut back by 0 bases and J by 6 bases. This CDR3 region has 15 residues. Written as DNA, the CDR3 is TGTGCCAGCAGCGTAGCCGGGGGAGGGGGCAATGGCTACACCTTC. Residues: CASSVAGGGGNGYTF.

The gene calls are TRBV3-1 (or the pseudogene TRBV3-2) and TRBJ1-3; no reliable D call. V was cut by 6 bases and J by 4 bases, with 16 bases left in between. The CDR3 runs 15 residues. Germline V lookup: CDR1 LGHDT, CDR2 YNNKEL (reference sequence). CDR3 coding DNA: TGTGCCAGCAGTCCTCATGGGGTGGGAGGAAACACCATATATTTT. Translating it yields CASSPHGVGGNTIYF.

The rearrangement links TRBV27 to TRBJ2-4; 7 bases are shared with TRBD1. J gave up 5 bases and V 6 bases, and 4 bases lay outside the gene matches. The CDR3 sequence is 13 residues long. CDR1 MNHEY and CDR2 SMNVEV come from the germline V gene (reference sequence). As DNA, the CDR3 is TGTGCCAGCAGCTATGACAGGGAAAACATTCAGTACTTC. This gives the protein CASSYDRENIQYF.

V and J are TRBV25-1 and TRBJ1-1; TRBD1 agrees at 8 bases. The CDR3 has 16 residues. The J segment lost 4 bases and the V segment lost 1 base, leaving 8 bases of the junction unmatched. From germline, CDR1 is MGHDK and CDR2 SYGVNS. The chain's CDR3 is CASSESGSGGRTEAFF. Written as DNA, the CDR3 is TGTGCCAGCAGTGAATCCGGTTCAGGGGGCCGCACTGAAGCTTTCTTT.

This chain connects TRBV5-1 to TRBJ2-1, with 10 bases aligning to TRBD2. The CDR3 spans 16 residues. V was clipped by 0 bases and J by 6 bases; unmatched bases: 6. Germline V gene lookup returns CDR1 SGHRS and CDR2 YFSETQ. CDR3 in amino acids: CASSLVAGGGANEQFF. For the CDR3, the DNA is TGCGCCAGCAGCTTGGTAGCGGGAGGAGGGGCCAATGAGCAGTTCTTC.

V gene TRBV5-1 combines with J gene TRBJ2-5; no reliable D call. CDR1 and CDR2 (germline): SGHRS, YFSETQ. The CDR3 totals 15 residues. Trimming stripped 4 bases from V and 5 bases from J, with 18 bases between. Here the CDR3 reads CASSLLTSPIETQYF. CDR3 DNA: TGCGCCAGCAGCCTTCTGACTTCCCCGATCGAGACCCAGTACTTC.

This clone has only one observation. Its ends do not fully match the called genes, so a read error is possible. This chain uses TRBV7-6 with TRBJ2-7; D is possibly TRBD1 (6 bases). CDR1 is SGHVS, CDR2 FNYEAQ, per germline. This CDR3 region has 15 residues. The CDR3 nucleotides read TGTGCCAGCAGCCTAGCCCCGGACAGCTCCTACGAGCAGTACTTC. It translates to CASSLAPDSSYEQYF.

The V call is TRBV24-1, the J call TRBJ2-1, with TRBD1 matching 10 bases. Per the germline V gene, CDR1 is KGHDR and CDR2 is SFDVKD. The CDR3 is 14 amino acids. Losses at the gene ends were 9 bases for V and 7 bases for J; bases not matched to a gene: 8. Here the CDR3 DNA reads TGTGCCACCGCGGGACAGGGGAGCTCTAATGAGCAGTTCTTC. This sequence encodes CATAGQGSSNEQFF.